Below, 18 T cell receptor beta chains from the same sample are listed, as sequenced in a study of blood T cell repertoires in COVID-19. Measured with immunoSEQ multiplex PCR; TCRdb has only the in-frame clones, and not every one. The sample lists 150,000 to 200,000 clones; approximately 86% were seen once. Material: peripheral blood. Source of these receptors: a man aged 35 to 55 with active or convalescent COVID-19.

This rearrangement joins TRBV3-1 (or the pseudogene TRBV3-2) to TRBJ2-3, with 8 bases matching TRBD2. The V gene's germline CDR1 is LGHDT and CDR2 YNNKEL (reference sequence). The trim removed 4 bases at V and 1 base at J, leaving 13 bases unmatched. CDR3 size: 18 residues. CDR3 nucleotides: TGTGCCAGCAGCCGGTCTTTAGGGGCTAGCGGGCGCACAGATACGCAGTATTTT. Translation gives CASSRSLGASGRTDTQYF.

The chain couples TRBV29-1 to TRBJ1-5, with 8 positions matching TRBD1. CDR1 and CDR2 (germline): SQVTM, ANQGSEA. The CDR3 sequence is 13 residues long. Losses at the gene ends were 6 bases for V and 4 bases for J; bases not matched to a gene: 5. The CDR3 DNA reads TGCAGCGTGGAACAGGGGGTAAATCAGCCCCAGCATTTT. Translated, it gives CSVEQGVNQPQHF.

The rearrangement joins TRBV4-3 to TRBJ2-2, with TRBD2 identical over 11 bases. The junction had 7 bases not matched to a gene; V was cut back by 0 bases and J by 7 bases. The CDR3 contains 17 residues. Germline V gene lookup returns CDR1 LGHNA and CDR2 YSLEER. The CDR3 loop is CASSQDSGGAAGGELFF. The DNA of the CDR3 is TGCGCCAGCAGCCAAGATAGCGGGGGGGCCGCGGGCGGGGAGCTGTTTTTT.

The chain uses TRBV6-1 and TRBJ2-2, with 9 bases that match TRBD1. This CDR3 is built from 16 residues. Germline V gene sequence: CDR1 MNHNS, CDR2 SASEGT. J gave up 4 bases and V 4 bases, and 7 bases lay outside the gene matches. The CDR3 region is CASSVQGARGTGELFF. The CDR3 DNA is TGTGCCAGCAGTGTACAGGGGGCTAGAGGCACCGGGGAGCTGTTTTTT.

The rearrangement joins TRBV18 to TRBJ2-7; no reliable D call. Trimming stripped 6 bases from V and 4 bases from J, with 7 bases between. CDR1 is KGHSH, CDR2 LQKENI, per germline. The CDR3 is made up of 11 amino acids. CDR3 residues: CASSPEYEQYF. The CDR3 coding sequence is TGTGCCAGCTCCCCAGAGTACGAGCAGTACTTC.

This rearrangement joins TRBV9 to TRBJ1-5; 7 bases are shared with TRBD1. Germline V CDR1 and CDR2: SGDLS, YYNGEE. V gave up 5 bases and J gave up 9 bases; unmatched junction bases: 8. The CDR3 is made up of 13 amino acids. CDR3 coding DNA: TGTGCCAGCAGGGAAAGGGGGCCGCGGCCCCAGCATTTT. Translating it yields CASRERGPRPQHF.

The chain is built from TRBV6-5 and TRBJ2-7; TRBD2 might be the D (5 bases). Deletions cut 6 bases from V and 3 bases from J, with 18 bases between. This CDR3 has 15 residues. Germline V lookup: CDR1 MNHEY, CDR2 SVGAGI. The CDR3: CASSDPGSEGYEQYF. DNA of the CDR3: TGTGCCAGCAGCGATCCGGGATCCGAGGGCTACGAGCAGTACTTC.

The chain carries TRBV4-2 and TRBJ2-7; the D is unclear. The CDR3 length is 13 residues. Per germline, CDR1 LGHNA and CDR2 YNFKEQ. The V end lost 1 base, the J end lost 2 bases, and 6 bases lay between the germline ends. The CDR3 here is CASSQGTPYEQYF. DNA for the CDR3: TGTGCCAGCAGCCAAGGTACTCCCTACGAGCAGTACTTC.

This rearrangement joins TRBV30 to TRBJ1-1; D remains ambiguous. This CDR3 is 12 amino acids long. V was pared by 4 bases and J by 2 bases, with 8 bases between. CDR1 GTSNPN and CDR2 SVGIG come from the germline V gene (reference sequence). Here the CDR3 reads CAWTNRNTEAFF. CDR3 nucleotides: TGTGCCTGGACCAACAGAAACACTGAAGCTTTCTTT.

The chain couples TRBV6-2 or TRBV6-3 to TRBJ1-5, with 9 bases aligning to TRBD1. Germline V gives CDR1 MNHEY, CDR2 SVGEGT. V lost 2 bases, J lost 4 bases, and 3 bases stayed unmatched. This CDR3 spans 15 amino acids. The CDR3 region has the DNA TGTGCCAGCAGTTACGGACAGGGGTCGAATCAGCCCCAGCATTTT. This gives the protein CASSYGQGSNQPQHF.

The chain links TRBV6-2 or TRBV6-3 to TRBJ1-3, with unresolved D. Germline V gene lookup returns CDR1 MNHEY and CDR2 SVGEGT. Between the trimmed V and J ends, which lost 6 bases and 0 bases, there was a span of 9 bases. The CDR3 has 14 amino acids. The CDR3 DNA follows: TGTGCCAGCAGCCGCGGCAACTCTGGAAACACCATATATTTT. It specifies CASSRGNSGNTIYF.

The chain's CDR3 is CASSEIRGQIVYTQYF. DNA of the CDR3: TGCGCCAGCAGCGAAATTAGGGGGCAGATCGTTTATACGCAGTATTTT. This chain links TRBV4-1 with TRBJ2-3; TRBD1 agrees at 7 bases. Germline V CDR1 and CDR2: MGHRA, YSYEKL. Trimming took 5 bases from V and 7 from J; bases not matched to a gene: 15. The length of the CDR3 is 16 residues.

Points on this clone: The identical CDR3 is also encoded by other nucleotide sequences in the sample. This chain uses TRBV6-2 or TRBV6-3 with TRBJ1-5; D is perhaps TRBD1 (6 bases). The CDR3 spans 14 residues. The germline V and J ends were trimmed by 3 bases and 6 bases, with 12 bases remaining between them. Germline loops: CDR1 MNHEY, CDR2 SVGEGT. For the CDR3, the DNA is TGTGCCAGCAGTTATAGCGCAGGGGCTCAGCCCCAGCATTTT. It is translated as CASSYSAGAQPQHF.

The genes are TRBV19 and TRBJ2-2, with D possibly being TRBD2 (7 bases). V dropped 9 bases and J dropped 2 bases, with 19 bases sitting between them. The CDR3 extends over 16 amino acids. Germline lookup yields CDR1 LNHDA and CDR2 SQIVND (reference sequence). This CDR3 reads CASHRGGTLNTGELFF. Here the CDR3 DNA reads TGTGCCAGCCACCGGGGAGGGACACTCAACACCGGGGAGCTGTTTTTT. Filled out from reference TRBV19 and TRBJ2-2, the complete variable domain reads DGGITQSPKYLFRKEGQNVTLSCEQNLNHDAMYWYRQDPGQGLRLIYYSQIVNDFQKGDIAEGYSVSREKKESFPLTVTSAQKNPTAFYLCASHRGGTLNTGELFFGEGSRLTVL.

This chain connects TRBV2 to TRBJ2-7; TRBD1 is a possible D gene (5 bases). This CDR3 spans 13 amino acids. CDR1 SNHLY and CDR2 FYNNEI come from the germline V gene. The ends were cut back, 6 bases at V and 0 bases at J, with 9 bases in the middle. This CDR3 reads CASSPDSSYEQYF. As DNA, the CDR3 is TGTGCCAGCAGCCCAGACAGCTCCTACGAGCAGTACTTC. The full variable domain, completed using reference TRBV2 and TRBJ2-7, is EPEVTQTPSHQVTQMGQEVILRCVPISNHLYFYWYRQILGQKVEFLVSFYNNEISEKSEIFDDQFSVERPDGSNFTLKIRSTKLEDSAMYFCASSPDSSYEQYFGPGTRLTVT.

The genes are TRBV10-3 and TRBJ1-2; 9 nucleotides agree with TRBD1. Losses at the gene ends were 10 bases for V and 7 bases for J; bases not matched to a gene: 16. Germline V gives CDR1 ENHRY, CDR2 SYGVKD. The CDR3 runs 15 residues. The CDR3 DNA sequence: TGTGCCACCTCATTACAAGAAACAGGGGGCTCTGGCTACACCTTC. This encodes CATSLQETGGSGYTF.

The CDR3 reads CASSFAQGVQPQHF. The CDR3 DNA reads as TGTGCCAGCAGTTTTGCGCAGGGGGTCCAGCCCCAGCATTTT. V gene TRBV27 combines with J gene TRBJ1-5; 7 bases line up with TRBD1. The CDR3 extends over 14 amino acids. CDR1 and CDR2 (germline): MNHEY, SMNVEV (reference sequence). Trimming cost V 3 bases and J 7 bases; bases outside gene matches: 6.

The CDR3 bases are TGTGCCAGCAGCCAAGGGCTGGAGCAGTACTTC. The encoded protein is CASSQGLEQYF. The rearrangement joins TRBV3-1 (or the pseudogene TRBV3-2) to TRBJ2-7; D is unresolved. Per germline, CDR1 LGHDT and CDR2 YNNKEL (reference sequence). Trimming removed 1 base from V and 7 bases from J, with 5 bases in between. The CDR3 consists of 11 residues.